This TCR beta chain was obtained from a study of CD8 T cells in Susac syndrome. This CDR3 comprises 15 residues. Germline V gene sequence: CDR1 LGHNA, CDR2 YNFKEQ. The V end was cut by 2 bases, the J end by 5 bases, with 12 bases between. The authors reverse transcribed roughly 0.5 to 1 ug RNA with random hexamers. TCRdb reprocessed the immunoSEQ multiplex PCR reads with MiXCR, giving one entry per CDR3 protein. The table records 100,000 to 150,000 distinct CDR3 sequences, 90% to 95% of them present only once. This chain joins TRBV4-2 and TRBJ2-2, with D hard to call. Sequencing input: CD4+ T cells from PBMCs. This TCR came from a human donor with multiple sclerosis. CDR3 coding DNA: TGTGCCAGCAGCCAATCAGACTCGGAAACCGGGGAGCTGTTTTTT. Its protein is CASSQSDSETGELFF.